This T cell receptor (beta chain) was observed in a study of spatial heterogeneity in lung cancer. Study overall: Combinations of a unique TCR and a UMI were tallied in raw reads, and on average each appeared more than ten times.

Time point described: sample taken at primary tumor resection. The sequenced material consisted of unsorted whole RNA from tumor, nontumor lung or frozen PBMC. V was pared by 6 bases and J by 5 bases, with 10 bases of the junction left unmatched. This CDR3 contains 15 residues. CDR1 and CDR2 (germline): MNHEY, SVGEGT. Whole-study findings and limits: Expanded tumor TCRs that were ubiquitous appeared in blood more at resection than follow-up.

Concerning this clonotype: Its antigen is not identified.

One entry per CDR3 protein results from TCRdb running MiXCR on the 5' RACE reads. The table lists about 92,000 distinct CDR3 sequences, about an eighth of them singletons. This TCR derives from a male donor with early-stage non-small cell lung cancer. The sequencing here drew on PBMCs, taken at surgery. The rearrangement joins TRBV6-2 or TRBV6-3 to TRBJ1-1; TRBD1 agrees at 9 bases. The CDR3 bases are TGTGCCAGCAGGCCTACGGACAGGGGAGGTACTGAAGCTTTCTTT. This sequence encodes CASRPTDRGGTEAFF.